This T cell receptor beta chain originates from a study of T cells in tuberculosis. Turning to the study itself: In South Africa, adults with active tuberculosis were compared with IGRA-negative and latently infected IGRA-positive adolescents. Study observations and caveats: Classification accuracy was 85% to 90% (AUROC 0.90) with the GMM-specific repertoire.

The table came from immunoSEQ multiplex PCR; TCRdb's copy has only in-frame clones and leaves some out. The sample has about 20,000 clones; over 75% are singletons. Each donor contributed roughly 92,000 T cells on average, unsorted. The length of the CDR3 is 16 residues. With 6 bases clipped from V and 5 bases from J, the junction kept 11 bases outside the gene matches. Germline V gene sequence: CDR1 MNHEY, CDR2 SMNVEV (reference sequence). With regard to this clone: Its antigen remains unknown.

The V call is TRBV27, the J call TRBJ2-2, with 8 bases fitting TRBD1. The clonotype comes from a donor between 5 and 29 years old with latent tuberculosis or without tuberculosis infection. The specimen sequenced was PBMCs. CDR3 residues: CASSLRTGWTTGELFF. The CDR3 nucleotides read TGTGCCAGCAGCCTTCGGACAGGGTGGACAACCGGGGAGCTGTTTTTT.